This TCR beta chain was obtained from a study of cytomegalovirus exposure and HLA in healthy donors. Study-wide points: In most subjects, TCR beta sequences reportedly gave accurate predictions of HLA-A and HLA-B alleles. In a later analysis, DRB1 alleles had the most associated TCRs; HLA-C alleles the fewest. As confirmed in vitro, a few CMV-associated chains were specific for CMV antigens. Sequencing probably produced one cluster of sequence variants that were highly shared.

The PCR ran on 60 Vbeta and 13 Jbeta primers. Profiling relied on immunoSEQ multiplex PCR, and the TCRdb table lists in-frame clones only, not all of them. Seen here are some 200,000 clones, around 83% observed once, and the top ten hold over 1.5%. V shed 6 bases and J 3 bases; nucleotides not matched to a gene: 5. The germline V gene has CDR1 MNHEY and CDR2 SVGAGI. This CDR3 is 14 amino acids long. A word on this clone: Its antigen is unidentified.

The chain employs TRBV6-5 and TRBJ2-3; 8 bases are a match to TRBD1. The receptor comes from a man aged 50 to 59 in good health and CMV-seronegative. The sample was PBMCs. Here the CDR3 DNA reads TGTGCCAGCAGGGAGACAGGGGCGACAGATACGCAGTATTTT. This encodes CASRETGATDTQYF.